A single TCR beta chain is shown here with its context. CDR3 length: 13 residues. In germline, CDR1 is SGHRS, CDR2 YFSETQ. Trimming cost V 4 bases and J 4 bases, with 9 bases left between them. Clones were sequenced by immunoSEQ multiplex PCR, and TCRdb holds only the in-frame ones, with some missing. The sample consists of fewer than 90,000 clones, just under 85% of them appearing once. This sample is drawn from a study of blood T cell repertoires in COVID-19. Study-level information: PBMCs, B-cell-depleted T cells, or T cells provided the cDNA or gDNA that made up the material.

This clonotype was obtained from a man between 65 and 85 years old with acute or convalescent COVID-19. The chain carries TRBV5-1 and TRBJ2-1; D is perhaps TRBD2 (5 bases). Sequenced: peripheral blood. CDR3 in amino acids: CASSVDSYNEQFF. Written as DNA, the CDR3 is TGCGCCAGCAGCGTGGACTCTTACAATGAGCAGTTCTTC. The complete variable domain, with remaining parts taken from reference TRBV5-1 and TRBJ2-1, reads KAGVTQTPRYLIKTRGQQVTLSCSPISGHRSVSWYQQTPGQGLQFLFEYFSETQRNKGNFPGRFSGRQFSNSRSEMNVSTLELGDSALYLCASSVDSYNEQFFGPGTRLTVL.